The clone carrying this TCR beta chain was counted between two and nine times. This sample was included in a study of tumor and adjacent non-tumor tissue in lung cancer. Study details: There were some 12 adenocarcinoma, 2 squamous cell carcinoma and 1 small cell lung cancer cases.

TCRbeta libraries were built with three rounds of nested PCR, modified from ARM-PCR. TCRdb processed the multiplex PCR reads anew with MiXCR; each CDR3 protein has one entry. The sample lists about 110,000 distinct CDR3 sequences, about 65% occurring once. In germline, CDR1 is ENHRY, CDR2 SYGVKD. Trimming took off 5 bases at V and 2 bases at J, with 13 bases between the two ends. The CDR3 extends over 15 amino acids. No cell sorting was done before RNA was extracted from the tissue. The normal lung tissue was taken more than 3 cm from the tumor edge. J is TRBJ1-5 and V is TRBV10-3; D is possibly TRBD1 (5 bases). This sequence was found in a man aged 60-69 years with non-small cell lung cancer. The sequenced material came from distant non-tumor lung tissue. The CDR3 nucleotides are TGTGCCATCAGTCCCCAGGGTTCGGGCAATCAGCCCCAGCATTTT. Protein: CAISPQGSGNQPQHF.